Following are 2 T cell receptor beta chains from one sample sequenced in a study of response to subunit inactivated influenza vaccine. TCRdb re-called the RT-PCR reads through MiXCR, storing one row per CDR3 protein. Of more than 700,000 distinct CDR3 sequences listed, about 20% are singletons. This sample comprised PBMCs from blood, obtained approximately 5 days after vaccination. The receptors come from a middle-aged man who received an inactivated influenza vaccine.

Only a few counts were recorded for this clonotype. CDR3 nucleotide sequence: TGCAGCCGGGACAGGGGCATGAACACTGAAGCTTTCTTT. It yields the protein CSRDRGMNTEAFF. This chain uses TRBV20-1 with TRBJ1-1, with 10 bases that match TRBD1. CDR1 and CDR2 (germline): DFQATT, SNEGSKA (reference sequence). The length of the CDR3 is 13 residues.

This clonotype was recorded once. The chain combines TRBV2 with TRBJ2-7; D is unclear. There are 13 residues in the CDR3. V was clipped by 3 bases and J by 6 bases, with 12 bases between them. CDR1 and CDR2 (germline): SNHLY, FYNNEI. As DNA, the CDR3 is TGTGCCAGCAGTGACTCGGGCCGTGGCGAGCAGTACTTC. Translating it yields CASSDSGRGEQYF.